A single TCR beta chain is shown here with its context. What it binds is unknown. Sequencing was performed with immunoSEQ multiplex PCR; in TCRdb, only in-frame clones are kept and a portion is missing. The sample has 40,000 to 60,000 clones; approximately 79% are singletons. V was clipped by 6 bases and J by 3 bases, with 12 bases between them. This CDR3 is built from 14 residues. CDR1 and CDR2 from the germline V gene are MNHNY and SVGAGI (reference sequence). The time point: week 35, safety follow-up. In the vaccine, a single dose held 300 ug of the mutant IDH1 20-mer peptide, along with topical imiquimod. These data are taken from a study of a mutant IDH1 vaccine in newly diagnosed glioma. Study overall: Patients under treatment included around 60% males and about 40% females and had a mean age of about 37 years. Standard pretreatment was either radiotherapy, temozolomide, or, for most, radiochemotherapy with temozolomide.

General observations from the study: Vaccination elicited immune responses in roughly 93% of patients.

The sequencing here drew on PBMCs, taken from a glioma patient whose treatment included an IDH1 peptide vaccine. V and J are TRBV6-6 and TRBJ1-3; D is unclear. This clonotype originated in a man aged 40-55 years with glioma. The CDR3 region is CASSLRGGGNTIYF. The CDR3 nucleotides are TGTGCCAGCAGCCTACGAGGAGGTGGAAACACCATATATTTT.